This TCR beta chain emerged from a study of blood T cells in healthy people across ages. This clonotype was found once. A sample-barcoded 5' primer and a J-beta primer mix were used in a second PCR of about 7 to 12 cycles. Using its own MiXCR run on the 5' RACE reads, TCRdb lists one record per CDR3 protein. The data show about 1,500,000 distinct CDR3 sequences, 42% seen once. Source material: blood. This receptor was taken from a young woman in good health.

The CDR3 DNA is TGTGCCAGCCAGAGGGACAGGCGCCCAGATACGCAGTATTTT. Protein product: CASQRDRRPDTQYF. The V and J genes are TRBV27 and TRBJ2-3; 8 bases map to TRBD1. V lost 8 bases to trimming and J lost 4 bases; unmatched junction nucleotides: 8. Germline V gene sequence: CDR1 MNHEY, CDR2 SMNVEV (reference sequence). The length of the CDR3 is 14 residues.